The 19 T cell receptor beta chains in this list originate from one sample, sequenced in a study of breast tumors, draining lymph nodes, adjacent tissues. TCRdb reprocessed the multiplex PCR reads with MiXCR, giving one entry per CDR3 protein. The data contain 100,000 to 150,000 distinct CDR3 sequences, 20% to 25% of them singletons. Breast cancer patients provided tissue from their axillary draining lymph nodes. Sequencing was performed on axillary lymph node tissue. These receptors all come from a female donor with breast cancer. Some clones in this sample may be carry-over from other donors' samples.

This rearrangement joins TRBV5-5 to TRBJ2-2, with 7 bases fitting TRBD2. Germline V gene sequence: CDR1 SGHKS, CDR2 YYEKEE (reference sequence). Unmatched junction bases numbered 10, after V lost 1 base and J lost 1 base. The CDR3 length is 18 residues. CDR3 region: CASSLRPAGVMNTGELFF. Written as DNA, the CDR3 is TGTGCCAGCAGCTTGAGACCGGCGGGAGTGATGAACACCGGGGAGCTGTTTTTT. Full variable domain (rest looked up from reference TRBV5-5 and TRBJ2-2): DAGVTQSPTHLIKTRGQQVTLRCSPISGHKSVSWYQQVLGQGPQFIFQYYEKEERGRGNFPDRFSARQFPNYSSELNVNALLLGDSALYLCASSLRPAGVMNTGELFFGEGSRLTVL.

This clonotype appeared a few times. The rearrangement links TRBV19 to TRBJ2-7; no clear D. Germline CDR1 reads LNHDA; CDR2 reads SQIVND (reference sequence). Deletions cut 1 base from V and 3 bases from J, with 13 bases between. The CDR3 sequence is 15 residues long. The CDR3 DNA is TGTGCCAGTAGTATAGGGGCAGGTCTTCTCTACGAGCAGTACTTC. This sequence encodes CASSIGAGLLYEQYF.

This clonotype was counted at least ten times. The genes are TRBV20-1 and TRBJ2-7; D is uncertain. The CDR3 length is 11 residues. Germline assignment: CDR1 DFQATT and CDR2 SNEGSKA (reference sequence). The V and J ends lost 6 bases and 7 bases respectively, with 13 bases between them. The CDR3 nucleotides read TGCAGTGCCGGCCGGACCACTGAGCAGTACTTC. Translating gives CSAGRTTEQYF.

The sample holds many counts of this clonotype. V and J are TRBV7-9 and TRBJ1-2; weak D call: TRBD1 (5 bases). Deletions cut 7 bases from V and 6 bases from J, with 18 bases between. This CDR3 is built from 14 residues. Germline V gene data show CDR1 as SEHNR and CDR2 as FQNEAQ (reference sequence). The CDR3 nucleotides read TGTGCCAGCAACTCACAGACAGTGGATAATGGCTACACCTTC. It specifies CASNSQTVDNGYTF.

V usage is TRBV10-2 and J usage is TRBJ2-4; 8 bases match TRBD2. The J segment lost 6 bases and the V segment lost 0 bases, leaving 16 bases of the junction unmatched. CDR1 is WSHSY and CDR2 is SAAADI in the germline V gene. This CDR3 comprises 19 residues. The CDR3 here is CASSESGLGTKSTRNIQYF. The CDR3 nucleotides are TGCGCCAGCAGTGAGTCGGGACTAGGGACGAAATCTACCAGAAACATTCAGTACTTC.

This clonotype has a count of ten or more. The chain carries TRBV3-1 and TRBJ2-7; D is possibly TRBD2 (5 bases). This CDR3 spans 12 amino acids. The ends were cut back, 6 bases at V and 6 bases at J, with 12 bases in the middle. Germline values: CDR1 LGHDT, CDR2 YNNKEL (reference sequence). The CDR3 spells CASRRVPGEQYF. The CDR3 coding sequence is TGTGCCAGCAGGAGGGTACCTGGCGAGCAGTACTTC.

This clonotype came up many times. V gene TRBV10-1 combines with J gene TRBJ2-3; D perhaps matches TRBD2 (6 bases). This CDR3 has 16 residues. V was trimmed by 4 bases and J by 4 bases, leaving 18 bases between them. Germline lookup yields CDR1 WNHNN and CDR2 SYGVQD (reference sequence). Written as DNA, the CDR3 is TGCGCCAGCAGTGTATCTAGCGCCCGCCCTCCAGATACGCAGTATTTT. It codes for CASSVSSARPPDTQYF.

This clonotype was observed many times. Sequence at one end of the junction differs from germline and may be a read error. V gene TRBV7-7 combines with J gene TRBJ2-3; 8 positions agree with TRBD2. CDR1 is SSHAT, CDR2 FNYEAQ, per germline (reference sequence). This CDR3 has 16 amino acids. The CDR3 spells CASSLRPAGGLDTQYF. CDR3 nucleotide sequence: TGTGCTAGCAGCCTACGACCGGCGGGAGGCCTAGATACGCAGTATTTT.

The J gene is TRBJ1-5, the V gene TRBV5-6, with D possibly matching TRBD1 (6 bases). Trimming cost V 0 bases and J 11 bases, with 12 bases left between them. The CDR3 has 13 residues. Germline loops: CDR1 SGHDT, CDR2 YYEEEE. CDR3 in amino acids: CASSLGVQGAQHF. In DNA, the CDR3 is TGTGCCAGCAGCTTGGGGGTACAGGGAGCCCAGCATTTT.

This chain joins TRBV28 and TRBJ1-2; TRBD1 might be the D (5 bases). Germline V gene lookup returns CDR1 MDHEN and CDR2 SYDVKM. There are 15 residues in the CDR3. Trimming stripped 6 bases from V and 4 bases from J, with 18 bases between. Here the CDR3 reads CASRNPGYDSYGYTF. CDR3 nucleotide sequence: TGTGCCAGCAGGAATCCAGGGTATGATAGCTATGGCTACACCTTC.

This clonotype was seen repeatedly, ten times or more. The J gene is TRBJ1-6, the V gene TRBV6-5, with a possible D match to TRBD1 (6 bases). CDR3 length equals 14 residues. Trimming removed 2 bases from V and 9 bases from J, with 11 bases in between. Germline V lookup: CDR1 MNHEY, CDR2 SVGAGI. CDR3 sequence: CASSYGQLGSPLHF. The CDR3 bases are TGTGCCAGCAGTTACGGACAGCTCGGTTCACCCCTCCACTTT.

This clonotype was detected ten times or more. The CDR3 nucleotides read TGTGCCAGCAGATCTGGGGGGAGCAATCAGCCCCAGCATTTT. Amino acids: CASRSGGSNQPQHF. The V gene is TRBV6-1, the J gene TRBJ1-5, with a tentative D call TRBD1 (5 bases). The V end was cut by 6 bases, the J end by 1 base, with 10 bases between. The germline V gene encodes CDR1 MNHNS and CDR2 SASEGT. CDR3 size: 14 residues.

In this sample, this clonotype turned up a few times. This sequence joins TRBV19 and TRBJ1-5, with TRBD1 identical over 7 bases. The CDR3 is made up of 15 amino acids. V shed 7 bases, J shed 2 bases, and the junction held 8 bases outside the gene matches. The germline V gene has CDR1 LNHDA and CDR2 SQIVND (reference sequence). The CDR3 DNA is TGTGCCAGTACCATTGGCGGGACAGGCAATCAGCCCCAGCATTTT. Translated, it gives CASTIGGTGNQPQHF.

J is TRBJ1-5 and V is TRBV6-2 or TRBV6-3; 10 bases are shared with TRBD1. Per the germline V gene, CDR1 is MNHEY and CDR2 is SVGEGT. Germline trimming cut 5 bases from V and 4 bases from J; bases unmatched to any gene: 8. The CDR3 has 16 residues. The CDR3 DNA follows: TGTGCCAGCAGTACCCCGGGACAGGGGATTAATCAGCCCCAGCATTTT. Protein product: CASSTPGQGINQPQHF.

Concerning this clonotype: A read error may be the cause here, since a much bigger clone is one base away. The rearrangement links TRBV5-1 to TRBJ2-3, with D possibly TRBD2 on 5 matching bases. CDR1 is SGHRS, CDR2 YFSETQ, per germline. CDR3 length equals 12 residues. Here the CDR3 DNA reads TGCGCCAGCAACCCTAGCACAAATACGCAGTATTTT. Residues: CASNPSTNTQYF.

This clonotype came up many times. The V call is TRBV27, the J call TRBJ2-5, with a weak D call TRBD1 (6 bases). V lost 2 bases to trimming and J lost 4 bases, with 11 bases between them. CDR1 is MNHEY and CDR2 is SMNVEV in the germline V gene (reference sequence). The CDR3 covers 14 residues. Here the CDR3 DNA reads TGTGCCAGCAGTTTAGGTGGGGGCGCAGAGACCCAGTACTTC. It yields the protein CASSLGGGAETQYF.

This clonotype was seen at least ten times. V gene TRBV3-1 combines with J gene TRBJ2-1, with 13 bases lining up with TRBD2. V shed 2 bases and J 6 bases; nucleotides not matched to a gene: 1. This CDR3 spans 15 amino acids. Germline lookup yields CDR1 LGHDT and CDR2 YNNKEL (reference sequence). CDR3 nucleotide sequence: TGTGCCAGCAGCCAAACTAGCGGGAGGGCCAATGAGCAGTTCTTC. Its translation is CASSQTSGRANEQFF.

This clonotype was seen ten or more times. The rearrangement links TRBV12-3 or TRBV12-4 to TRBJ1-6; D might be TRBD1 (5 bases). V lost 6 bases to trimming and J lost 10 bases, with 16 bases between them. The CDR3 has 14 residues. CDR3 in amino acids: CASSAGERGSPLHF. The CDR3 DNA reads TGTGCCAGCAGCGCGGGGGAACGGGGGTCACCCCTCCACTTT.

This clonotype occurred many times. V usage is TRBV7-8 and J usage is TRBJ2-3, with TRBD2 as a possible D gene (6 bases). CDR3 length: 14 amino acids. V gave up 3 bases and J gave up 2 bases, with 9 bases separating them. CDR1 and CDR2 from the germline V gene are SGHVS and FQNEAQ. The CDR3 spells CASSFGGFTDTQYF. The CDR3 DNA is TGTGCCAGCAGCTTTGGAGGGTTCACAGATACGCAGTATTTT.